This TCR beta chain originates from a study of shared clonotypes between healthy human individuals. Looking at the study overall: Donors, aged 18 to 49, were a couple of women and three men.

TCRdb's table, derived via immunoSEQ multiplex PCR, lists solely in-frame clones and lacks some. The data contain about 480,000 clones, 60% to 85% of them seen just once; the ten biggest clones take up 13%. There are 16 residues in the CDR3. V lost 0 bases, J lost 6 bases, and 8 bases stayed unmatched. CDR1 is SGHAT, CDR2 FQDESV, per germline (reference sequence). The receptor was derived from a woman aged 40 to 50 in good health. Some clones in this sample may be carry-over from other donors' samples. The V call is TRBV11-1, the J call TRBJ2-1, with 7 bases fitting TRBD2. Specimen: PBMCs. The CDR3 DNA is TGTGCCAGCAGCTTAGCTAGGACTAGGGTTTCCAATGAGCAGTTCTTC. Translating it yields CASSLARTRVSNEQFF.